This TCR beta chain derives from a study of blood T cells in healthy people across ages (dated by TCRdb to about 2015). For the wider study: In model experiments, template switching captured roughly one uniquely barcoded TCR beta cDNA molecule for every two T cells. The donors were divided into four age groups: young (average around 16 years), middle-aged (almost 40), aged (about 56) and long-lived (approximately 74). Donors of different ages were randomly distributed across sequencing lanes to avoid experimental bias. Age-related changes in TCR beta repertoire diversity were measured in the study by deep sequencing normalized with unique cDNA molecular identifiers. For two donors (one aged 18 to 30 and one aged 80 or older), the study analyzed two additional independent replicas of 1 million unique cDNA reads from the same blood draw. The investigation overall reported the following: The long-lived group showed more naive CD4+ T cells, fewer expanded clones and increased TCR diversity than the aged group, suggesting age selection. As age increased, observed TCR beta diversity per million T cells dropped in a roughly linear way, and a significant reduction was already evident by age about 36. Because donor CMV infection status was unknown, age-related changes in expanded clonotypes were potentially confounded. Estimates of total diversity based on one million sequenced T cells were regarded as lower bounds and as underestimates. Because profiling used bulk unsorted PBMCs, naive and antigen-experienced compartments could not be compared conclusively. The percentage of naive T cells measured by flow cytometry correlated strongly with observed TCR beta diversity.

From the cysteine through the phenylalanine, the CDR3 covers 14 amino acids. Only the CDR3 portion is preserved as DNA: 42 bases, with reading frame beginning at the first base. CDR1 and CDR2 are read off the germline V gene (reference sequence) as PRHDT and FYEKMQ. Trimming takes 1 base from V and 7 bases from J, and the germline ends sit 13 bases apart. Donors were a few dozen systemically healthy Caucasian individuals from Russia aged roughly 6 to 90 years. Each donor gave 9.5 to 10 milliliters of peripheral blood, drawn into EDTA-treated Vacutainer tubes. PBMCs were isolated by Ficoll-Paque density-gradient centrifugation, with at least 7 million obtained per sample. Total RNA, at least 6 micrograms per sample, was extracted from PBMCs with Trizol reagent. For every donor, flow cytometry on a PBMC aliquot measured the percentage of naive CD45RAhigh/CD27high T cells. The library was generated by 5' RACE. This sample was sequenced with an Illumina HiSeq 2500. A second 7 to 11 cycle PCR used a sample-barcoded 5' primer and a J-beta primer mix. A template-switch 5' adaptor carrying 12 random nucleotides introduced a unique molecular identifier onto each TCR beta cDNA molecule. At least 2.5 million CDR3-containing paired-end reads were obtained from each sample. First-strand cDNA synthesis was performed from all RNA using the Mint cDNA synthesis kit, with priming by a TRBC-specific oligonucleotide. After uracil-DNA glycosylase treatment, a first 18-cycle PCR used universal primers M1SS and BC2_uni_R on all cDNA. Under the source paper's analysis protocol: For normalization, 1 million high-quality reads, each with a distinct molecular identifier, were randomly selected from each sample. Instead of being binned into consensus sequences, reads that shared molecular identifiers were thrown out. MiTCR, set to a Q25 quality threshold and the strictest error-elimination algorithm, was used for CDR3 identification, clonotype clustering and error correction. A nonparametric unseen species model using Euler transformation provided a lower-bound estimate of total TCR beta diversity. TCRdb took the public reads, trimmed them with fastp at Q25, ran MiXCR for clone calling and kept in-frame beta chains. Every distinct CDR3 protein forms one entry, paired with its most common genes and DNA. TCRdb's processing, not the authors', yielded these V and J calls. This sample is represented by hundreds of thousands of distinct CDR3 sequences; about 30% of them were singletons. Roughly 14% of the sample comes from the top ten.

The sample holds many counts of this clonotype. Its target antigen remains unknown. Base qualities are missing; no much larger clone stands one base away. The chain uses TRBV13 and TRBJ1-1; no confident D gene assignment can be made. The sequence derives from an elderly woman in good health. Sequencing used blood. CDR3 sequence: CASSLAVIKDEAFF. The DNA sequence is given as TGTGCCAGCAGCTTAGCTGTCATAAAGGATGAAGCTTTCTTT. The CDR3, completed at both ends by the reference TRBV13 and TRBJ1-1 genes, gives the full variable domain AAGVIQSPRHLIKEKRETATLKCYPIPRHDTVYWYQQGPGQDPQFLISFYEKMQSDKGSIPDRFSAQQFSDYHSELNMSSLELGDSALYFCASSLAVIKDEAFFGQGTRLTVV.